Presented here are 30 T cell receptor beta chains from one specimen sequenced in a study of glioma-infiltrating T cells. Using RNA template, CDR3s of TCR alpha and beta were amplified with iRepertoire arm-PCR. TCRdb re-analysed the multiplex PCR reads in MiXCR, keeping a single row per CDR3 protein. In the table there are under 200,000 distinct CDR3 sequences, roughly 32% of which are singletons. Specimen: glioma tissue, nonneoplastic brain tissue, or PBMCs (not recorded which). These receptor sequences come from a human donor with low-grade glioma or glioblastoma, undergoing nonglioma brain surgery, or in good health (not recorded which).

The chain carries TRBV10-3 and TRBJ2-5; 12 positions match TRBD2. With V trimmed by 5 bases and J by 5 bases, 9 bases remained unmatched. The germline gives CDR1 ENHRY, CDR2 SYGVKD. The CDR3 runs to 16 residues. The CDR3 spells CAISTSGRTSRETQYF. The CDR3 DNA follows: TGTGCCATCAGTACTAGCGGGAGGACCTCACGGGAGACCCAGTACTTC.

This clonotype has more than one count but fewer than ten. The gene calls are TRBV5-1 and TRBJ2-5; D uncertain. This CDR3 is 14 amino acids long. The V and J ends lost 0 bases and 5 bases respectively, with 11 bases between them. Per germline, CDR1 SGHRS and CDR2 YFSETQ. This CDR3 reads CASSLALQSETQYF. The CDR3 coding sequence is TGCGCCAGCAGCTTGGCACTACAGAGCGAGACCCAGTACTTC.

Ten or more counts support this clonotype. The V and J genes are TRBV27 and TRBJ2-7; D is perhaps TRBD1 (6 bases). This CDR3 has 14 residues. Looked up from germline, CDR1 is MNHEY and CDR2 is SMNVEV (reference sequence). V lost 3 bases and J lost 4, with 13 bases in between. CDR3 sequence reads: CASSLGAGAYEQYF. The CDR3 bases are TGTGCCAGCAGTTTGGGGGCAGGGGCTTACGAGCAGTACTTC.

Ten or more counts support this clonotype. This sequence joins TRBV20-1 and TRBJ2-1; D ambiguous. Germline CDR1 reads DFQATT; CDR2 reads SNEGSKA (reference sequence). V was clipped by 3 bases and J by 5 bases, with 14 bases between them. This CDR3 is 14 amino acids long. The CDR3 here is CSASMTRVDNEQFF. The CDR3 nucleotides read TGCAGTGCTAGCATGACTCGGGTGGACAATGAGCAGTTCTTC.

Worth noting for this clonotype: A much larger clone is a single base away; this may be a read error. The chain uses TRBV5-1 and TRBJ1-6; D ambiguous. V was pared by 7 bases and J by 8 bases, with 13 bases between. The CDR3 has 13 amino acids. From germline, CDR1 is SGHRS and CDR2 YFSETQ. CDR3: CASAATMDSPLHF. CDR3 coding DNA: TGCGCCAGCGCAGCTACCATGGATTCACCCCTCCACTTT.

In its sample, this clonotype was seen many times. V and J are TRBV4-1 and TRBJ2-7, with TRBD2 matching 7 bases. CDR3 length: 13 residues. V lost 7 bases to trimming and J lost 5 bases; unmatched junction nucleotides: 8. Germline V gene data show CDR1 as MGHRA and CDR2 as YSYEKL. CDR3 nucleotide sequence: TGCGCCAGCATGGACGGGAGCGGGGACGAGCAGTACTTC. It yields the protein CASMDGSGDEQYF.

This clonotype was detected many times. The gene calls are TRBV5-1 and TRBJ1-1; 10 bases match TRBD1. Germline CDR1 reads SGHRS; CDR2 reads YFSETQ. The CDR3 sequence is 16 residues long. J gave up 0 bases and V 5 bases, and 7 bases lay outside the gene matches. The CDR3 DNA reads TGCGCCAGCAGTCGGGACAGGGGTATCATGAACACTGAAGCTTTCTTT. Amino acids: CASSRDRGIMNTEAFF.

This clonotype was seen repeatedly, ten times or more. The chain combines TRBV20-1 with TRBJ2-7; 13 bases align to TRBD2. Trimming took 6 bases from V and 0 from J; bases not matched to a gene: 11. Germline CDR1 and CDR2: DFQATT and SNEGSKA (reference sequence). CDR3 length: 17 residues. The CDR3, as DNA: TGCAGTGCCGCGAGGACTAGCGGGAGCCCCATCTCCTACGAGCAGTACTTC. It yields the protein CSAARTSGSPISYEQYF.

This clonotype came up many times. The chain employs TRBV20-1 and TRBJ2-3; 13 bases line up with TRBD2. Germline-derived CDR1 and CDR2 are DFQATT and SNEGSKA (reference sequence). The V gene end was trimmed by 6 bases and the J gene end by 2 bases; junction bases not matched to a gene: 14. CDR3 size: 18 residues. CDR3 DNA sequence: TGCAGTGCAAGGACTAGCGGGAGTCTAAAGGGAACCACAGATACGCAGTATTTT. Its translation is CSARTSGSLKGTTDTQYF.

CDR3 in DNA: TGCAGCGTCGCCGGGACAGGGGGCAAGTACGAGCAGTACTTC. The encoded protein is CSVAGTGGKYEQYF. The chain carries TRBV29-1 and TRBJ2-7, with 12 bases fitting TRBD1. This CDR3 is built from 14 residues. CDR1 SQVTM and CDR2 ANQGSEA come from the germline V gene. The V gene end was trimmed by 6 bases and the J gene end by 4 bases; junction bases not matched to a gene: 7.

This clonotype showed up many times. The chain recombines TRBV28 with TRBJ1-1; no clear D gene. Germline V gives CDR1 MDHEN, CDR2 SYDVKM. The ends were cut back, 3 bases at V and 5 bases at J, with 7 bases in the middle. The CDR3 is made up of 12 amino acids. CDR3: CASSFFGTEAFF. The CDR3 coding sequence is TGTGCCAGCAGTTTTTTTGGGACTGAAGCTTTCTTT.

Comment on this clonotype: This may come from a read error, since a much larger clone is one base off. The chain is built from TRBV7-9 and TRBJ1-5, with D perhaps TRBD1 (6 bases). The CDR3 totals 15 residues. Looked up from germline, CDR1 is SEHNR and CDR2 is FQNEAQ (reference sequence). The chain's CDR3 is CVSSQTGNSNQPQHF. CDR3 in DNA: TGTGTCAGCAGTCAAACAGGGAATAGCAATCAGCCCCAGCATTTT.

The V call is TRBV6-2 or TRBV6-3, the J call TRBJ1-1; 10 nucleotides agree with TRBD1. After removal of 1 base from V and 4 bases from J, the junction contained 0 bases not matched to a gene. Per the germline V gene, CDR1 is MNHEY and CDR2 is SVGEGT. The CDR3 sequence is 14 residues long. The CDR3 DNA follows: TGTGCCAGCAGTTACTGGACAGGGGGCACTGAAGCTTTCTTT. This translates into CASSYWTGGTEAFF.

This clonotype was counted many times. The chain combines TRBV7-2 with TRBJ2-1, with 7 bases lining up with TRBD1. Looked up from germline, CDR1 is SGHTA and CDR2 is FQGNSA. The junction had 18 bases not matched to a gene; V was cut back by 4 bases and J by 15 bases. This CDR3 is 15 amino acids long. The CDR3 spells CASSSTTGFSSWRFF. CDR3 coding DNA: TGTGCCAGCAGCTCCACGACAGGGTTCTCTTCTTGGAGGTTCTTC.

The V call is TRBV29-1, the J call TRBJ2-1; D not resolved. There are 12 residues in the CDR3. From germline, CDR1 is SQVTM and CDR2 ANQGSEA. V lost 4 bases to trimming and J lost 5 bases, with 9 bases between them. The DNA of the CDR3 is TGCAGCGTTGGAAGACAAAACAATGAGCAGTTCTTC. It encodes CSVGRQNNEQFF.

In this sample, this clonotype turned up many times. The CDR3, as DNA: TGTGCCAGCAGTTACTCTATACCGGTCGGCGGGGAGCTGTTTTTT. Translation: CASSYSIPVGGELFF. This chain joins TRBV6-2 or TRBV6-3 and TRBJ2-2; D unresolved. This CDR3 spans 15 amino acids. Trimming left V 0 bases short and J 7 bases short, with 12 bases between. Germline CDR1 MNHEY, CDR2 SVGEGT.

This clonotype was counted at least ten times. The rearrangement joins TRBV20-1 to TRBJ2-4, with D unclear. This CDR3 is 13 amino acids long. Germline values: CDR1 DFQATT, CDR2 SNEGSKA (reference sequence). Trimming left V 5 bases short and J 6 bases short, with 14 bases between. Here the CDR3 DNA reads TGCAGTGCTGCCGTACAGCCACTAAACATTCAGTACTTC. It specifies CSAAVQPLNIQYF.

A note on this clonotype: Its ends do not fully match the called genes, so a read error is possible. J is TRBJ2-2 and V is TRBV6-1; 7 bases map to TRBD2. This CDR3 has 13 residues. Germline-derived CDR1 and CDR2 are MNHNS and SASEGT. In nucleotides, the CDR3 is TGTTCCAGCTGTAGAGCGGGGTCCGGGGAGCGGTTTTTT. As protein: CSSCRAGSGERFF.

This chain connects TRBV3-1 to TRBJ2-7; D unresolved. The CDR3 has 13 amino acids. Trimming cost V 4 bases and J 4 bases, with 11 bases left between them. Germline V CDR1 and CDR2: LGHDT, YNNKEL (reference sequence). CDR3 protein: CASSPDDPYEQYF. As DNA, the CDR3 is TGTGCCAGCAGCCCCGACGACCCATACGAGCAGTACTTC.

This clonotype was picked up many times. This chain joins TRBV28 and TRBJ1-1; D gene uncertain. There are 11 residues in the CDR3. The V and J ends lost 3 bases and 6 bases respectively, with 5 bases between them. The germline CDR1 and CDR2 sequences are MDHEN and SYDVKM. The CDR3 DNA reads as TGTGCCAGCAGTTTTTCCGCTGAAGCTTTCTTT. It translates to CASSFSAEAFF.

This clonotype was observed at least ten times. This sequence joins TRBV3-1 and TRBJ1-1; D perhaps matches TRBD1 (5 bases). In germline, CDR1 is LGHDT, CDR2 YNNKEL (reference sequence). The CDR3 runs to 13 residues. V was cut by 0 bases and J by 8 bases, with 10 bases left in between. This chain's CDR3 is CASSQEPGAEAFF. The CDR3 DNA reads TGTGCCAGCAGCCAAGAACCCGGGGCAGAAGCTTTCTTT.

With respect to this clonotype: Compared with germline, one end of the junction differs, possibly owing to a read error. This rearrangement joins TRBV20-1 to TRBJ1-5; D is uncertain. The CDR3 runs to 13 residues. Per germline, CDR1 DFQATT and CDR2 SNEGSKA (reference sequence). CDR3 nucleotide sequence: TGCAGTGCTGTGAACAGACTTGACCAGCCCGAGCATTTT. Amino acids: CSAVNRLDQPEHF.

As for this clonotype: A much more abundant neighbour one base away suggests this may be a read error. V usage is TRBV7-3 and J usage is TRBJ2-3, with 9 bases fitting TRBD2. The germline gives CDR1 SGHTA, CDR2 FQGTGA. With V trimmed by 9 bases and J by 4 bases, 11 bases remained unmatched. CDR3 length equals 15 residues. CDR3 amino acids: CARSPLAGKSDTQYF. Here the CDR3 DNA reads TGTGCCAGAAGCCCGCTAGCGGGAAAGTCAGATACGCAGTATTTT.

This clonotype was recorded many times. J is TRBJ2-1 and V is TRBV4-1; 9 nucleotides line up with TRBD2. The CDR3 runs to 15 residues. Trimming removed 2 bases from V and 7 bases from J; junction bases left unmatched: 6. CDR1 MGHRA and CDR2 YSYEKL come from the germline V gene. CDR3 region: CASSQFVLAGNEQFF. In DNA form, the CDR3 reads TGCGCCAGCAGCCAATTCGTCCTAGCGGGGAATGAGCAGTTCTTC.

This clonotype has at least ten counts. V usage is TRBV7-9 and J usage is TRBJ2-3; 7 nucleotides match TRBD2. The CDR3 sequence is 17 residues long. Germline loops: CDR1 SEHNR, CDR2 FQNEAQ (reference sequence). J gave up 6 bases and V 5 bases, and 17 bases lay outside the gene matches. CDR3 amino acids: CASSPVTRLAVADTQYF. The CDR3 nucleotides are TGTGCCAGCAGCCCCGTCACTCGACTAGCTGTAGCGGATACGCAGTATTTT.

The gene calls are TRBV5-1 and TRBJ2-7; a weak D match, TRBD1 (6 bases). Trimming pared 4 bases from V and 1 base from J, leaving 12 bases between. The CDR3 extends over 14 amino acids. From germline, CDR1 is SGHRS and CDR2 YFSETQ. CDR3 residues: CASSRSGQSYEQYF. In nucleotides, the CDR3 is TGCGCCAGCAGCCGGAGCGGACAGTCCTACGAGCAGTACTTC.

In this sample, this clonotype turned up many times. The rearrangement links TRBV19 to TRBJ2-7, with TRBD2 as a possible D gene (5 bases). V shed 4 bases and J shed 3 bases, with 16 bases lying between them. CDR3 length equals 15 residues. Germline CDR1 is LNHDA and CDR2 is SQIVND (reference sequence). CDR3 coding DNA: TGTGCCAGTAGTACCCCCGGGGTCCGGATCTACGAGCAGTACTTC. It translates to CASSTPGVRIYEQYF.

This chain connects TRBV6-1 to TRBJ2-3, with TRBD2 as a possible D gene (6 bases). V lost 2 bases, J lost 11 bases, and 23 bases lay in between. Germline V CDR1 and CDR2: MNHNS, SASEGT. CDR3 length: 16 residues. For the CDR3, the DNA is TGTGCCAGCAGTGAACTTCCGACTAGATTAAGCTACGGGCAGTATTTT. Translated, it gives CASSELPTRLSYGQYF.

At least ten counts were recorded for this clonotype. The V gene is TRBV6-1, the J gene TRBJ2-3, with D possibly matching TRBD1 (5 bases). The CDR3 has 17 amino acids. The V gene's germline CDR1 is MNHNS and CDR2 SASEGT. Between the trimmed V and J ends, which lost 5 bases and 6 bases, there was a span of 24 bases. The CDR3 is CASSPADRIRKRDTQYF. The CDR3 DNA reads as TGTGCCAGCAGTCCAGCTGACAGAATCAGGAAAAGGGATACGCAGTATTTT.

This clonotype was counted ten times or more. This sequence joins TRBV6-1 and TRBJ2-3; no definite D call. Germline CDR1 MNHNS, CDR2 SASEGT. The CDR3 has 15 residues. The V gene lost 7 bases and the J gene lost 2 bases, with 16 bases spanning the gap. The CDR3 DNA reads TGTGCCAGCACCCTGACCCGGACCCCCACAGATACGCAGTATTTT. Protein product: CASTLTRTPTDTQYF.